Listed here are 30 T cell receptor beta chains from one sample, sequenced in a study of T cell changes during pregnancy in multiple sclerosis. Assay: immunoSEQ multiplex PCR; the TCRdb copy retains only in-frame clones and omits some. This table holds around 100,000 clones, around 92% found once. The source material was peripheral blood, sampled after pregnancy. All receptors derive from a female donor with multiple sclerosis, enrolled in a pregnancy study.

V usage is TRBV11-3 and J usage is TRBJ2-1, with D possibly TRBD2 on 6 matching bases. This CDR3 comprises 16 residues. Germline assignment: CDR1 SGHNT and CDR2 YENEEA. Between the trimmed V and J ends, which lost 5 bases and 2 bases, there was a span of 16 bases. CDR3 protein: CASSPQTRTTYNEQFF. The CDR3 DNA is TGTGCCAGCAGCCCCCAAACTCGGACTACCTACAATGAGCAGTTCTTC.

The V gene is TRBV25-1, the J gene TRBJ2-7; 9 positions match TRBD2. The germline CDR1 and CDR2 sequences are MGHDK and SYGVNS. The trim removed 4 bases at V and 5 bases at J, leaving 3 bases unmatched. This CDR3 is built from 13 residues. CDR3 nucleotides: TGTGCCAGCAGTGTGTTAGCGGGAGACGAGCAGTACTTC. Translating gives CASSVLAGDEQYF.

This chain connects TRBV7-3 to TRBJ2-2; D unclear. The length of the CDR3 is 14 residues. V lost 1 base, J lost 3 bases, and 6 bases lay in between. Germline V gives CDR1 SGHTA, CDR2 FQGTGA. The CDR3 DNA reads TGTGCCAGCAGCTTAAGTCGAGACACCGGGGAGCTGTTTTTT. This encodes CASSLSRDTGELFF. The full variable domain, completed using reference TRBV7-3 and TRBJ2-2, is GAGVSQTPSNKVTEKGKYVELRCDPISGHTALYWYRQSLGQGPEFLIYFQGTGAADDSGLPNDRFFAVRPEGSVSTLKIQRTERGDSAVYLCASSLSRDTGELFFGEGSRLTVL.

J is TRBJ2-1 and V is TRBV5-6; tentative D call: TRBD2 (5 bases). CDR1 and CDR2 from the germline V gene are SGHDT and YYEEEE. V was shortened by 4 bases and J by 7 bases, with 21 bases between the two germline ends. The CDR3 is 16 residues long. The CDR3 DNA is TGTGCCAGCAGCCCCTCCAGAGGGAAGGAGCTTAATGAGCAGTTCTTC. Protein: CASSPSRGKELNEQFF. Using reference TRBV5-6 and TRBJ2-1 for the parts outside the CDR3, the full variable domain is DAGVTQSPTHLIKTRGQQVTLRCSPKSGHDTVSWYQQALGQGPQFIFQYYEEEERQRGNFPDRFSGHQFPNYSSELNVNALLLGDSALYLCASSPSRGKELNEQFFGPGTRLTVL.

This clone was recorded only once. The chain employs TRBV6-5 and TRBJ1-2, with D hard to call. The CDR3 spans 12 residues. From germline, CDR1 is MNHEY and CDR2 SVGAGI. V shed 7 bases and J shed 9 bases, with 15 bases lying between them. As DNA, the CDR3 is TGTGCCAGCAAAATTTACGGGGATCGCTACACCTTC. Its protein is CASKIYGDRYTF.

V usage is TRBV19 and J usage is TRBJ1-2; 7 bases are shared with TRBD1. There are 16 residues in the CDR3. Per the germline V gene, CDR1 is LNHDA and CDR2 is SQIVND (reference sequence). V was pared by 1 base and J by 5 bases, with 10 bases of the junction left unmatched. CDR3 sequence reads: CASSIVGEQGRYGYTF. The CDR3 DNA reads as TGTGCCAGTAGTATAGTAGGCGAACAGGGGAGGTATGGCTACACCTTC. The full variable domain, completed using reference TRBV19 and TRBJ1-2, is DGGITQSPKYLFRKEGQNVTLSCEQNLNHDAMYWYRQDPGQGLRLIYYSQIVNDFQKGDIAEGYSVSREKKESFPLTVTSAQKNPTAFYLCASSIVGEQGRYGYTFGSGTRLTVV.

A single count supports this clone. The genes are TRBV28 and TRBJ1-2; no firm D call. Trimming shortened V by 10 bases and J by 3 bases, and 18 bases separated the two germline ends. Germline-derived CDR1 and CDR2 are MDHEN and SYDVKM. The CDR3 consists of 14 residues. CDR3 coding DNA: TGTGCCACTCACGTACCTGGAGGTTACTATGGCTACACCTTC. It translates to CATHVPGGYYGYTF.

The genes are TRBV5-4 and TRBJ2-3; a weak D match, TRBD2 (6 bases). CDR1 and CDR2 from the germline V gene are SGHNT and YYREEE (reference sequence). Trimming left V 4 bases short and J 1 base short, with 22 bases between. The CDR3 extends over 18 amino acids. DNA for the CDR3: TGTGCCAGCAGCCCCTTTGTCTTCGGGAGTCGGGGCACAGATACGCAGTATTTT. It translates to CASSPFVFGSRGTDTQYF.

The CDR3 bases are TGTGCCAGCAGCTTGGTAGATGAGCAGTACTTC. Residues: CASSLVDEQYF. This chain joins TRBV5-6 and TRBJ2-7, with D hard to call. This CDR3 spans 11 amino acids. Germline V lookup: CDR1 SGHDT, CDR2 YYEEEE. The V end lost 0 bases, the J end lost 7 bases, and 5 bases lay between the germline ends.

This chain connects TRBV6-5 to TRBJ2-2; D unresolved. The V gene lost 6 bases and the J gene lost 4 bases, with 15 bases spanning the gap. Germline loops: CDR1 MNHEY, CDR2 SVGAGI. The length of the CDR3 is 15 residues. The DNA of the CDR3 is TGTGCCAGCAGCCTACGGTCTTACGGCACCGGGGAGCTGTTTTTT. This sequence encodes CASSLRSYGTGELFF.

The V call is TRBV5-1, the J call TRBJ2-6; D remains ambiguous. From germline, CDR1 is SGHRS and CDR2 YFSETQ. The V gene lost 0 bases and the J gene lost 2 bases, with 6 bases spanning the gap. CDR3 size: 15 residues. The CDR3 nucleotides read TGCGCCAGCAGCTTGGGCGTGGCTGGGGCCAACGTCCTGACTTTC. Amino acid sequence: CASSLGVAGANVLTF. Using reference TRBV5-1 and TRBJ2-6 for the parts outside the CDR3, the full variable domain is KAGVTQTPRYLIKTRGQQVTLSCSPISGHRSVSWYQQTPGQGLQFLFEYFSETQRNKGNFPGRFSGRQFSNSRSEMNVSTLELGDSALYLCASSLGVAGANVLTFGAGSRLTVL.

The chain links TRBV11-2 to TRBJ1-2; 7 bases agree with TRBD1. The CDR3 totals 15 residues. V trimming: 5 bases; J trimming: 5 bases; junction bases outside the gene matches: 11. Germline-derived CDR1 and CDR2 are SGHAT and FQNNGV. CDR3 sequence (DNA): TGTGCCAGCAGCCAATGGGACAGCTCTGTATATGGCTACACCTTC. Translating it yields CASSQWDSSVYGYTF.

The V and J genes are TRBV5-1 and TRBJ2-3; D not certain. Germline V lookup: CDR1 SGHRS, CDR2 YFSETQ. The CDR3 contains 12 residues. Trimming removed 1 base at V and 6 bases at J, with 6 bases between. CDR3 nucleotide sequence: TGCGCCAGCAGCTTGAACGGTGATACGCAGTATTTT. Translation: CASSLNGDTQYF.

The chain links TRBV5-4 to TRBJ2-7; TRBD1 matches 7 bases. Germline CDR1 SGHNT, CDR2 YYREEE (reference sequence). The CDR3 contains 18 residues. Germline trimming cut 3 bases from V and 0 bases from J; bases unmatched to any gene: 15. In DNA, the CDR3 is TGTGCCAGCAGCTCCGCCTCACTGTCAGGGGGTGCCTCCTACGAGCAGTACTTC. Residues: CASSSASLSGGASYEQYF.

This chain uses TRBV5-1 with TRBJ2-5, with D possibly TRBD2 on 5 matching bases. V lost 4 bases and J 6 bases, leaving 13 bases between the germline ends. The CDR3 is 13 amino acids. From germline, CDR1 is SGHRS and CDR2 YFSETQ. The CDR3, as DNA: TGCGCCAGCAGCCCCGGGAACGGGCAGACCCAGTACTTC. Protein sequence: CASSPGNGQTQYF.

This clone has at least ten counts. The rearrangement links TRBV2 to TRBJ1-3; no definite D call. The V gene lost 8 bases and the J gene lost 0 bases, with 11 bases spanning the gap. Germline V gene data show CDR1 as SNHLY and CDR2 as FYNNEI. CDR3 length: 14 amino acids. The CDR3 sequence: CASQRGRSGNTIYF. Here the CDR3 DNA reads TGTGCCAGCCAAAGAGGCCGCTCTGGAAACACCATATATTTT.

The V call is TRBV4-2, the J call TRBJ2-2; 9 nucleotides agree with TRBD2. This CDR3 has 15 residues. Losses at the gene ends were 3 bases for V and 6 bases for J; bases not matched to a gene: 5. The V gene's germline CDR1 is LGHNA and CDR2 YNFKEQ. CDR3 bases: TGTGCCAGCAGCCACCGACTAGCGGATGCCGGGGAGCTGTTTTTT. This gives the protein CASSHRLADAGELFF.

CDR3 amino acids: CASKGPGGSQAQHF. In DNA, the CDR3 is TGTGCCAGCAAGGGCCCAGGGGGTTCTCAAGCCCAGCATTTT. The chain has TRBV6-6 and TRBJ1-5; 7 bases fit TRBD1. The CDR3 runs 14 residues. The germline CDR1 and CDR2 sequences are MNHNY and SVGAGI (reference sequence). V lost 7 bases, J lost 11 bases, and 14 bases stayed unmatched.

The chain uses TRBV28 and TRBJ2-5; weak D call: TRBD1 (6 bases). V was clipped by 7 bases and J by 1 base, with 19 bases between them. Germline CDR1 MDHEN, CDR2 SYDVKM. The CDR3 has 16 residues. The CDR3 DNA sequence: TGTGCCAGCACCCCAGAAAAGGGACAAGTCCAAGAGACCCAGTACTTC. It is translated as CASTPEKGQVQETQYF.

V usage is TRBV7-9 and J usage is TRBJ2-5; 7 bases match TRBD1. Germline lookup yields CDR1 SEHNR and CDR2 FQNEAQ (reference sequence). The CDR3 spans 14 residues. V trimming: 2 bases; J trimming: 3 bases; junction bases outside the gene matches: 3. The CDR3 protein is CASSLRQGEETQYF. Written as DNA, the CDR3 is TGTGCCAGCAGCTTACGACAGGGTGAAGAGACCCAGTACTTC.

The chain couples TRBV21-1 to TRBJ1-1. TRBV21-1 is shown as a pseudogene. CDR3 length: 15 amino acids. The DNA for the CDR3 is TGTGCCAGCAGCAAAGTGACTAAGAGGAACACTGAAGCTTTCTTT. It yields the protein CASSKVTKRNTEAFF.

The rearrangement uses TRBV29-1 and TRBJ2-7, with 8 bases matching TRBD2. CDR1 is SQVTM and CDR2 is ANQGSEA in the germline V gene. The CDR3 is made up of 13 amino acids. V lost 7 bases to trimming and J lost 3 bases; unmatched junction nucleotides: 8. The CDR3 DNA follows: TGCAGCGCCCGGCGGGGGGCAAGCTACGAGCAGTACTTC. This sequence encodes CSARRGASYEQYF.

This sequence joins TRBV18 and TRBJ1-6, with 7 nucleotides matching TRBD1. Trimming took 5 bases from V and 8 from J; bases not matched to a gene: 6. Germline V gene data show CDR1 as KGHSH and CDR2 as LQKENI. The CDR3 is made up of 14 amino acids. The CDR3 reads CASSKTGSDSPLHF. CDR3 nucleotide sequence: TGTGCCAGCTCAAAGACAGGGTCAGATTCACCCCTCCACTTT.

This rearrangement joins TRBV7-2 to TRBJ1-2, with a possible D match to TRBD1 (6 bases). Germline-derived CDR1 and CDR2 are SGHTA and FQGNSA. The CDR3 sequence is 14 residues long. The ends were cut back, 2 bases at V and 4 bases at J, with 11 bases in the middle. In DNA form, the CDR3 reads TGTGCCAGCAGCTTACCCACAGGGTTCTATGGCTACACCTTC. The encoded protein is CASSLPTGFYGYTF.

This clone was seen only a few times. Other DNA sequences in the same sample also yield this CDR3. The chain couples TRBV18 to TRBJ1-1; maybe TRBD1 (5 bases). Germline lookup yields CDR1 KGHSH and CDR2 LQKENI. Between the trimmed V and J ends, which lost 2 bases and 1 base, there was a span of 5 bases. This CDR3 has 13 residues. CDR3 nucleotides: TGTGCCAGCTCACCAACAGGGAACACTGAAGCTTTCTTT. Translation: CASSPTGNTEAFF.

The V call is TRBV7-6, the J call TRBJ2-3; 10 bases are a match to TRBD2. Trimming took 4 bases from V and 1 from J; bases not matched to a gene: 5. Germline values: CDR1 SGHVS, CDR2 FNYEAQ. The CDR3 contains 16 residues. The CDR3 bases are TGTGCCAGCAGCTCCCCTAGCGGGAGCCGCACAGATACGCAGTATTTT. Translation: CASSSPSGSRTDTQYF.

This chain connects TRBV28 to TRBJ1-4; D might be TRBD1 (5 bases). CDR3 length: 15 amino acids. The V end was cut by 6 bases, the J end by 0 bases, with 11 bases between. Germline CDR1 MDHEN, CDR2 SYDVKM. CDR3 region: CASRAGGTTNEKLFF. In DNA form, the CDR3 reads TGTGCCAGCAGAGCCGGGGGAACAACTAATGAAAAACTGTTTTTT.

The table lists this clone with a few counts. The chain recombines TRBV30 with TRBJ1-2; D not resolved. CDR3 length equals 13 residues. Germline assignment: CDR1 GTSNPN and CDR2 SVGIG (reference sequence). V lost 0 bases, J lost 8 bases, and 13 bases lay in between. The CDR3 region is CAWSVQQARGYTF. The CDR3 coding sequence is TGTGCCTGGAGTGTGCAGCAGGCGAGAGGCTACACCTTC.

The rearrangement joins TRBV11-3 to TRBJ1-5; 8 bases line up with TRBD1. The CDR3 is made up of 15 amino acids. The germline V gene encodes CDR1 SGHNT and CDR2 YENEEA. V shed 9 bases and J 4 bases; nucleotides not matched to a gene: 11. The CDR3 protein is CARSPDRASNQPQHF. The CDR3 DNA sequence: TGTGCCAGATCCCCGGACAGGGCTTCTAATCAGCCCCAGCATTTT.

This clone was recorded once. The J gene is TRBJ2-5, the V gene TRBV19; 9 bases are a match to TRBD2. Germline CDR1 reads LNHDA; CDR2 reads SQIVND (reference sequence). V lost 3 bases to trimming and J lost 2 bases; unmatched junction nucleotides: 13. The CDR3 contains 18 residues. CDR3: CASSIFPPGAGGQETQYF. In nucleotides, the CDR3 is TGTGCCAGTAGTATTTTCCCCCCGGGAGCGGGGGGACAAGAGACCCAGTACTTC.